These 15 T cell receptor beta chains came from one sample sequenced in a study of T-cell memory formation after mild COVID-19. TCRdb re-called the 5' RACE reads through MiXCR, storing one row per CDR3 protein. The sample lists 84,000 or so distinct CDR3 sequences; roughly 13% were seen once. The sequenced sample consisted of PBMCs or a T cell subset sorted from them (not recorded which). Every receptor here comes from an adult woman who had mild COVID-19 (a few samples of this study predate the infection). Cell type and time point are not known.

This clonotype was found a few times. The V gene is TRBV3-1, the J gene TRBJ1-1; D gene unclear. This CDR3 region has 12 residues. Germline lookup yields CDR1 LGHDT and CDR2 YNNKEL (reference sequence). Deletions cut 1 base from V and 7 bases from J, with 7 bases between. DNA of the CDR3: TGTGCCAGCAGCCAAGGATGGTATGAAGCTTTCTTT. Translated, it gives CASSQGWYEAFF.

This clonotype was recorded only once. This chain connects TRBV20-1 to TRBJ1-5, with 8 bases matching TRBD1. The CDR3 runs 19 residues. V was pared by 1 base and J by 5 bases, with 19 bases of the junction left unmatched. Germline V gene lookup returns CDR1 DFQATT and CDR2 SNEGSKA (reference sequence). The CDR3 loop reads CSARGFRDRSPGGYQPQHF. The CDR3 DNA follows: TGCAGTGCTAGAGGTTTCCGGGACAGGTCCCCAGGGGGTTATCAGCCCCAGCATTTT.

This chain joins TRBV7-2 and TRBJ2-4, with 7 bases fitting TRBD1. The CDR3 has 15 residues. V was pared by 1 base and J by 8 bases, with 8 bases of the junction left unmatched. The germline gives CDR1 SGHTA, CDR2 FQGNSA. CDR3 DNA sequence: TGTGCCAGCAGCTTAGAAAGGGGGCGCCTGGACATTCAGTACTTC. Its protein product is CASSLERGRLDIQYF.

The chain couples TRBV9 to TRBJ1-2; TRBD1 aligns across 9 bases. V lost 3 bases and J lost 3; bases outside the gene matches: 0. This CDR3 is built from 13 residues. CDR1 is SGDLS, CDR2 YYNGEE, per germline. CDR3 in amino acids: CASSGDRDYGYTF. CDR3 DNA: TGTGCCAGCAGCGGGGACAGGGACTATGGCTACACCTTC.

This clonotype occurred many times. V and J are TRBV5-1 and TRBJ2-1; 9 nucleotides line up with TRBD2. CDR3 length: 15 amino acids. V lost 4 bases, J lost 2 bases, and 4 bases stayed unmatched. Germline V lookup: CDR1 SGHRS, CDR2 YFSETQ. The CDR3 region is CASSPRLAAYNEQFF. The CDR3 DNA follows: TGCGCCAGCAGCCCTAGACTAGCGGCCTACAATGAGCAGTTCTTC. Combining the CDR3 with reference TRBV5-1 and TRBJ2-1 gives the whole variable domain KAGVTQTPRYLIKTRGQQVTLSCSPISGHRSVSWYQQTPGQGLQFLFEYFSETQRNKGNFPGRFSGRQFSNSRSEMNVSTLELGDSALYLCASSPRLAAYNEQFFGPGTRLTVL.

The CDR3 sequence is CASSPEGSDGQPQHF. The CDR3 DNA sequence: TGTGCCAGCAGCCCAGAGGGGTCGGATGGGCAGCCCCAGCATTTT. This chain joins TRBV3-1 and TRBJ1-5; D perhaps matches TRBD1 (5 bases). V shed 4 bases and J shed 7 bases, with 17 bases lying between them. Germline lookup yields CDR1 LGHDT and CDR2 YNNKEL (reference sequence). CDR3 length equals 15 residues.

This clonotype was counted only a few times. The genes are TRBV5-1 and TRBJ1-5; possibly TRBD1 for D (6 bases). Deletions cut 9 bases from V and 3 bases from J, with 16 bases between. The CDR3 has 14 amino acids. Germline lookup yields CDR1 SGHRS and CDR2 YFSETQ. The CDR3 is CATRQDMDNQPQHF. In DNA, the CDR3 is TGCGCCACTCGACAGGATATGGACAATCAGCCCCAGCATTTT.

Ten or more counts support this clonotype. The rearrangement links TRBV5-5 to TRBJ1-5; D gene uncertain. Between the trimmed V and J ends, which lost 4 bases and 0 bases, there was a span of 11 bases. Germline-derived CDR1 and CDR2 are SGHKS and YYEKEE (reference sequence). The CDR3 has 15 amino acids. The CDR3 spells CASSLGVTSNQPQHF. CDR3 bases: TGTGCCAGCAGCCTGGGTGTCACTAGCAATCAGCCCCAGCATTTT.

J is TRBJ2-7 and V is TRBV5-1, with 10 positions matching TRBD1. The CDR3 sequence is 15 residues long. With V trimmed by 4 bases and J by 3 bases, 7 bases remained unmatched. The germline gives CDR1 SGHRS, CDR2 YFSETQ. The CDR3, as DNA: TGCGCCAGCAGCATCGGGACAGGGGTCAGCTACGAGCAGTACTTC. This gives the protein CASSIGTGVSYEQYF.

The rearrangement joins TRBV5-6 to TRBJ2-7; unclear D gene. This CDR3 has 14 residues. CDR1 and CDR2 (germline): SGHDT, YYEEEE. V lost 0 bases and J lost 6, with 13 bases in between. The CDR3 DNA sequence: TGTGCCAGCAGCTTGGATGGGCGTAGCATCGAGCAGTACTTC. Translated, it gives CASSLDGRSIEQYF.

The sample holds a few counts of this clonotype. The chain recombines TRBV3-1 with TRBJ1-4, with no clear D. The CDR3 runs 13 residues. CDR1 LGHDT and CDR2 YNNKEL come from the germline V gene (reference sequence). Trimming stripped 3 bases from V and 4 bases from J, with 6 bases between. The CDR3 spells CASSQAFNEKLFF. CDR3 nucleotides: TGTGCCAGCAGCCAGGCATTTAATGAAAAACTGTTTTTT. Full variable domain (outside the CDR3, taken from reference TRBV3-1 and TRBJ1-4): DTAVSQTPKYLVTQMGNDKSIKCEQNLGHDTMYWYKQDSKKFLKIMFSYNNKELIINETVPNRFSPKSPDKAHLNLHINSLELGDSAVYFCASSQAFNEKLFFGSGTQLSVL.

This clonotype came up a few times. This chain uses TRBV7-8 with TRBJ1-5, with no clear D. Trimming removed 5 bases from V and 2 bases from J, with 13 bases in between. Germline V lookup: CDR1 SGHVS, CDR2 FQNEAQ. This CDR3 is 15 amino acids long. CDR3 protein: CASSKGRGGNQPQHF. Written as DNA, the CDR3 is TGTGCCAGCAGCAAGGGCCGCGGCGGCAATCAGCCCCAGCATTTT.

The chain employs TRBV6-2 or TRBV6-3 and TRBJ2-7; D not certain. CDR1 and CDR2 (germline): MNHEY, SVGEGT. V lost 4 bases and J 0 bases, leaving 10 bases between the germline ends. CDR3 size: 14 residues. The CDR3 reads CASSSLTDSYEQYF. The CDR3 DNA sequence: TGTGCCAGCAGTTCTCTGACGGACTCCTACGAGCAGTACTTC.

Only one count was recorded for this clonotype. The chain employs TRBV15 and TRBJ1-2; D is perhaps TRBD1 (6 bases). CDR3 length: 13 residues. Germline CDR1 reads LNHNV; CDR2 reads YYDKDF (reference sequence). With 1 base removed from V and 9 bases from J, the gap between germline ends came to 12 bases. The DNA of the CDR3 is TGTGCCACCAGCAGAGCTGGCGGGGGCAGCTACACCTTC. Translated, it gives CATSRAGGGSYTF. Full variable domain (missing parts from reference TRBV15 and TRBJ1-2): DAMVIQNPRYQVTQFGKPVTLSCSQTLNHNVMYWYQQKSSQAPKLLFHYYDKDFNNEADTPDNFQSRRPNTSFCFLDIRSPGLGDTAMYLCATSRAGGGSYTFGSGTRLTVV.

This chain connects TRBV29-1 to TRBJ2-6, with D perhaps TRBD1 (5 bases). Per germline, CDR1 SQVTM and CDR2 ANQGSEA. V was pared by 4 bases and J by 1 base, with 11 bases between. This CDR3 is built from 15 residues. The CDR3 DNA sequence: TGCAGCGTTGGGGGCCACTCGTCTGGGGCCAACGTCCTGACTTTC. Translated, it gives CSVGGHSSGANVLTF.